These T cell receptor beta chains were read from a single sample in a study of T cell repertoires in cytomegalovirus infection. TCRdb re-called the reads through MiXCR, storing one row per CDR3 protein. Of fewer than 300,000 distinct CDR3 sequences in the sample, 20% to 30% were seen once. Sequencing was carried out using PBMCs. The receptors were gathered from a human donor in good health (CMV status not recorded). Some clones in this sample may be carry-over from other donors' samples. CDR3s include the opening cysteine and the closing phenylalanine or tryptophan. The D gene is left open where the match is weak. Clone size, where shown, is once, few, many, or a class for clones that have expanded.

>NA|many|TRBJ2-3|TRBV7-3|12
TGTGCCAGCAGCTTAGGGGGAGTCGCGCAGTATTTT
CASSLGGVAQYF
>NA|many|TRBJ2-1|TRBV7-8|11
TGTGCCAGCAGATCTAACAATGAGCAGTTCTTC
CASRSNNEQFF
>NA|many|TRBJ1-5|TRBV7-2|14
TGTGCCAGCAGCTTAGGACAGGGCAATCAGCCCCAGCATTTT
CASSLGQGNQPQHF
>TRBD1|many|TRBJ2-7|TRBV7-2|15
TGTGCCAGCAGCTTAGTAGGGACAGGGCCCTACGAGCAGTACTTC
CASSLVGTGPYEQYF
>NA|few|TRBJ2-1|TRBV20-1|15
TGCAGTGCTAGAGACCCGGGGACCACTGGGGTTGAGCAGTTCTTC
CSARDPGTTGVEQFF
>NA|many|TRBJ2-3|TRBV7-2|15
TGTGCCAGCAGCTTAGTGGCTAAAAACACAGATACGCAGTATTTT
CASSLVAKNTDTQYF
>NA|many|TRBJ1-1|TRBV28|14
TGTGCCAGCAGTTTGGTCGGCTCGAACACTGAAGCTTTCTTT
CASSLVGSNTEAFF
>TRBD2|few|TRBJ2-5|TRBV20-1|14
TGCAGTGCTAGTATTAGCGGGGGGTCGAAGACCCAGTACTTC
CSASISGGSKTQYF
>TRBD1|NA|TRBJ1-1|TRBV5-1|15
TGCGCCAGCAGACGGACAGGGGGGCTGAACACTGAAGCTTTCTTT
CASRRTGGLNTEAFF
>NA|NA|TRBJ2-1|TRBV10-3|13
TGTGCCATCAGTGAGTCAATGGCCCATGAGCAGTTCTTC
CAISESMAHEQFF
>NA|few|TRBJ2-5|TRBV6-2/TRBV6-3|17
TGTGCCAGCAGTTACGGCGCCGGGCGCCTGTACCAAGAGACCCAGTACTTC
CASSYGAGRLYQETQYF
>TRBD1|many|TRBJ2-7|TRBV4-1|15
TGCGCCAGCAGCCAAGAAGACAGGGCCGACTACGAGCAGTACTTC
CASSQEDRADYEQYF
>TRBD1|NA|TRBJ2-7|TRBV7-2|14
TGTGCCAGCAGTTTGGACAGGGGGCAGCTCGAGCAGTACTTC
CASSLDRGQLEQYF
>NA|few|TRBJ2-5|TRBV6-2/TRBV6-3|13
TGTGCCAGCAGTTACTCCGAAGACCACTGGCAGTACTTC
CASSYSEDHWQYF
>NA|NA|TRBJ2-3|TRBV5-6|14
TGTGCCAGCAGCTTTAGGGATTCGACAGATACGCAGTATTTT
CASSFRDSTDTQYF
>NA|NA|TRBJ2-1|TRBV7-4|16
TGTGCCAGCAGCTTAGCACAGCTTGGCTCCTACAATGAGCAGTTCTTC
CASSLAQLGSYNEQFF
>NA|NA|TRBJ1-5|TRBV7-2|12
TGTGCCAGCAGCGGGACCGGACAGCCCCAGCATTTT
CASSGTGQPQHF
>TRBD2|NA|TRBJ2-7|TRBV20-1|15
TGCAGTCCAGGACTAGCGGGAGGGAACACCCACGAGCAGTACTTC
CSPGLAGGNTHEQYF
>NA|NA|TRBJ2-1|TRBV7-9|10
TGTGCCGGAGACGGCGTTAAGCAGTTCTTC
CAGDGVKQFF
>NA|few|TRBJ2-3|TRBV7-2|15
TGTGCCAGCAGCTGGGGAGGCCGCGGCACAGATACGCAGTATTTT
CASSWGGRGTDTQYF
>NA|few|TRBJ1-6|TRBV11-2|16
TGTGCCAGCAGCCCAGGGATTAGCTCCTATAATTCACCCCTCCACTTT
CASSPGISSYNSPLHF
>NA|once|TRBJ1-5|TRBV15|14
TGTGCCACCAGCAGAGATAGGACGGATCAGCCCCAGCATTTT
CATSRDRTDQPQHF
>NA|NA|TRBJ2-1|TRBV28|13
TGTGCCAGCACCAGACCCGCCGGGGCGGAGCAGTTCTTC
CASTRPAGAEQFF
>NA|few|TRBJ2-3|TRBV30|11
TGTGCCTGGAGTATGGCAGATACGCAGTATTTT
CAWSMADTQYF
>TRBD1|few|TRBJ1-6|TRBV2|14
TGTGCCAGCTCTACGGAGGGGGCGAATTCACCCCTCCACTTT
CASSTEGANSPLHF
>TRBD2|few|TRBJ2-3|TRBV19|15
TGTGCCAGTACCTCTAAAGGAGCGGGACCTTATACGCAGTATTTT
CASTSKGAGPYTQYF
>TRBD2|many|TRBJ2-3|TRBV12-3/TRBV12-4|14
TGTGCCAGCGGACTAGCGGCTAGCACAGATACGCAGTATTTT
CASGLAASTDTQYF
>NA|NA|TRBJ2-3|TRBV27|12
TGTGCCAGCAGCACTAGTGGGAAGGGGCAGTATTTT
CASSTSGKGQYF
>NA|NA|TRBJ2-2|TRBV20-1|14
TGCAGTGCTAGCCTGCCAGGGGTGGCCGGGGAGCTGTTTTTT
CSASLPGVAGELFF
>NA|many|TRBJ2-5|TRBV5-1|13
TGCGCCAGCAATGCCCAGGGGTTGGAGACCCAGTACTTC
CASNAQGLETQYF
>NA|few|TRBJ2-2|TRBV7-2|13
TGTGCCAGCAGCCCACAGGGAGTCGGGGAGCTGTTTTTT
CASSPQGVGELFF
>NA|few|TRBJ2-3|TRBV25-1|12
TGTGCCAGCAGTGAATACTCAGATACGCAGTATTTT
CASSEYSDTQYF
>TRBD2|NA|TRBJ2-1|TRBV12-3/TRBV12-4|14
TGTGCCAGCAGCTCACCCCTAGCGGGGAATGAGCAGTTCTTC
CASSSPLAGNEQFF